These T cell receptor beta chains were read from a single sample in a study of shared clonotypes between healthy human individuals. Some clones are missing from TCRdb's copy, which holds only in-frame ones; the method was immunoSEQ multiplex PCR. The sample consists of hundreds of thousands of clones, around 78% of them appearing once. The sequencing sample was made of PBMCs. The receptors derive from a middle-aged woman in good health. Some clones in this sample may be carry-over from other donors' samples. CDR3s include the opening cysteine and the closing phenylalanine or tryptophan. D genes are given only for firm matches. Rows may omit the clone size; those that give it use once, few, many or a size class.

J	size	D	V	DNA	CDR3
TRBJ2-7	few	TRBD2	TRBV10-3	TGTGCCATCAGGGCTAGCGGGGGCGAGCAGTACTTC	CAIRASGGEQYF
TRBJ1-1	-	-	TRBV15	TGTGCCACCAGCAGAGCGGGTGGTGGGACCTCGGCTTTCTTT	CATSRAGGGTSAFF
TRBJ2-5	once	TRBD2	TRBV11-2	TGTGCCAGCAGCTTATGGGCGGGAGATTCCGTAGAGACCCAGTACTTC	CASSLWAGDSVETQYF
TRBJ2-3	-	-	TRBV4-1	TGCGCCAGCAGCCAAGATTACGGCAGCACAGATACGCAGTATTTT	CASSQDYGSTDTQYF
TRBJ1-4	once	-	TRBV9	TGTGCCAGCAGCGTCCTTGGCACTAATGAAAAACTGTTTTTT	CASSVLGTNEKLFF
TRBJ1-3	-	-	TRBV28	TGTGCCAGCCGCGCCTCTGGAAACACCATATATTTT	CASRASGNTIYF
TRBJ2-1	-	-	TRBV11-2	TGTGCCAGCAGCTTATTGCAGGAGGGCGCGGGGTGGTTCTTC	CASSLLQEGAGWFF
TRBJ2-5	-	TRBD2	TRBV6-1	TGTGCCAGCAGTGAAGGGCTAGCGGGAGGGGGTATGGAGACCCAGTACTTC	CASSEGLAGGGMETQYF
TRBJ2-7	few	TRBD2	TRBV28	TGTGCCAGCACCCGGACGGCAGGGAGGGGGCAGTACTTC	CASTRTAGRGQYF
TRBJ2-3	many	-	TRBV15	TGTGCCACCACTCCAGGGATGGCTAGCACAGATACGCAGTATTTT	CATTPGMASTDTQYF
TRBJ2-4	-	-	TRBV25-1	TGTGCCAGCCTATCCTCTGGCCAAAACATTCAGTACTTC	CASLSSGQNIQYF
TRBJ1-4	-	-	TRBV15	TGTGCCACCAGCAGAGATAGAAATGAAAAACTGTTTTTT	CATSRDRNEKLFF
TRBJ2-3	few	TRBD2	TRBV7-9	TGTGCCAGCAGCCGGACTAGCGGGAAAGATACGCAGTATTTT	CASSRTSGKDTQYF
TRBJ1-5	-	-	TRBV28	TGTGCCAGCAGCCTCCGGGACGGCAATCAGCCCCAGCATTTT	CASSLRDGNQPQHF
TRBJ2-1	few	TRBD2	TRBV29-1	TGCAGCGTTGAAGCGGGGGGGACTAGCGGTTACAATGAGCAGTTCTTC	CSVEAGGTSGYNEQFF
TRBJ1-2	-	-	TRBV18	TGTGCCAGCTCACCAAATGGCCGCCAGAACTATGGCTACACCTTC	CASSPNGRQNYGYTF
TRBJ1-1	-	-	TRBV2	TGTGCCAGCAGAACAGCTAACACTGAAGCTTTCTTT	CASRTANTEAFF
TRBJ1-1	many	-	TRBV7-2	TGTGCCAGCAGCTCGACCGGGACCGGGAGGACTGAAGCTTTCTTT	CASSSTGTGRTEAFF
TRBJ1-2	-	TRBD1	TRBV5-1	TGCGCCAGCAGCTTCGGGACAGGGACTAACTATGGCTACACCTTC	CASSFGTGTNYGYTF
TRBJ2-5	-	-	TRBV6-1	TGTGCCAGCAGTGAATTAAATATTCAAGAGACCCAGTACTTC	CASSELNIQETQYF
TRBJ2-6	-	TRBD1	TRBV5-8	TGTGCCAGCAGCATCGACAGGGCTGGGGCTGGGGCCAACGTCCTGACTTTC	CASSIDRAGAGANVLTF
TRBJ2-7	-	TRBD1	TRBV11-3	TGTGCCAGCAGCTTCGACAGGGACCACGAGCAGTACTTC	CASSFDRDHEQYF
TRBJ2-1	-	-	TRBV28	TGTGCCAGCAGTTTACCCCCCCCACTGGTCAATGAGCAGTTCTTC	CASSLPPPLVNEQFF
TRBJ2-6	-	-	TRBV2	TGCGTCACTAATACAGGGAGCTCTGGGGCCAACGTCCTGACTTTC	CVTNTGSSGANVLTF
TRBJ2-1	few	-	TRBV7-6	TGTGCCAGCAGCTTAATAGGGGATTACAATGAGCAGTTCTTC	CASSLIGDYNEQFF